Each of the 30 T cell receptor beta chains below was sequenced from the same sample in a study of early T cells in non-severe SARS-CoV-2 infection (dated by TCRdb to the early 2020s). The library was built by means of 5' RACE. TCRdb records NextSeq 500 as the sequencer. TCRdb reran the public reads through fastp at Q25 and MiXCR, keeping productive beta chains. Under each unique CDR3 protein, matching rows form one entry showing the most common genes and DNA. This sample holds about 42,000 distinct CDR3 sequences; around 6.8% were observed only once. The ten largest account for under 5% of the sample. The sequencing sample was made of whole blood. The receptors derive from an adult who was a healthcare worker with PCR-confirmed SARS-CoV-2 infection or an uninfected control (not recorded which).

There are many counts of this clonotype. V and J are TRBV12-3 or TRBV12-4 and TRBJ1-6; D is ambiguous. Trimming shortened V by 6 bases and J by 14 bases, and 20 bases separated the two germline ends. CDR3 length: 14 residues. The CDR3: CASSTTLEGGTLHF. In DNA, the CDR3 is TGTGCCAGCAGCACGACCCTCGAAGGAGGCACCCTCCACTTT.

This clonotype occurred many times. V and J are TRBV7-6 and TRBJ1-3; 7 nucleotides match TRBD1. The CDR3 is 17 residues long. The germline gives CDR1 SGHVS, CDR2 FNYEAQ. Trimming took 2 bases from V and 0 from J; bases not matched to a gene: 7. The CDR3 region has the DNA TGTGCCAGCAGCTTATGGGGACAGTTCTCCTCTGGAAACACCATATATTTT. This encodes CASSLWGQFSSGNTIYF.

This clonotype has only a few counts. The V call is TRBV4-2, the J call TRBJ1-1, with a weak D call TRBD1 (5 bases). Germline CDR1 reads LGHNA; CDR2 reads YNFKEQ. This CDR3 is built from 13 residues. Between the trimmed V and J ends, which lost 7 bases and 0 bases, there was a span of 9 bases. The DNA of the CDR3 is TGTGCCAGCAAGGACATACTGAACACTGAAGCTTTCTTT. Amino acids: CASKDILNTEAFF.

The chain links TRBV4-2 to TRBJ1-6; possible D gene TRBD1, 5 bases. Trimming removed 4 bases at V and 8 bases at J, with 9 bases between. The CDR3 totals 13 residues. CDR1 and CDR2 from the germline V gene are LGHNA and YNFKEQ. CDR3 in DNA: TGTGCCAGCAGCCCTTGGGGGGATTCACCCCTCCACTTT. It yields the protein CASSPWGDSPLHF.

This clonotype was detected only a few times. This chain links TRBV6-5 with TRBJ2-2; TRBD2 aligns across 8 bases. The CDR3 sequence is 16 residues long. Germline CDR1 is MNHEY and CDR2 is SVGAGI. V was pared by 2 bases and J by 2 bases, with 4 bases of the junction left unmatched. As DNA, the CDR3 is TGTGCCAGCAGTTACGCGGTAGCGGGAAACACCGGGGAGCTGTTTTTT. Its translation is CASSYAVAGNTGELFF.

Only a few counts were recorded for this clonotype. V gene TRBV29-1 combines with J gene TRBJ1-1; 7 positions match TRBD1. V lost 4 bases and J lost 7; bases outside the gene matches: 9. The CDR3 is made up of 13 amino acids. Germline CDR1 is SQVTM and CDR2 is ANQGSEA. The CDR3 bases are TGCAGCGTTGTTACAGGGGCGGGAGTTGAAGCTTTCTTT. Its protein product is CSVVTGAGVEAFF.

The chain employs TRBV28 and TRBJ1-4, with TRBD1 identical over 9 bases. Germline CDR1 MDHEN, CDR2 SYDVKM. With 6 bases clipped from V and 7 bases from J, the junction kept 6 bases outside the gene matches. This CDR3 spans 14 amino acids. The CDR3 region has the DNA TGTGCCAGCAGCAACACAGGGGGCGGTGAAAAACTGTTTTTT. Translation gives CASSNTGGGEKLFF.

The gene calls are TRBV19 and TRBJ1-4; no clear D. V shed 3 bases and J shed 4 bases, with 6 bases lying between them. Germline assignment: CDR1 LNHDA and CDR2 SQIVND (reference sequence). The CDR3 extends over 13 amino acids. The CDR3 DNA is TGTGCCAGTAGTATGGGCGTTAATGAAAAACTGTTTTTT. Translation gives CASSMGVNEKLFF.

The chain links TRBV2 to TRBJ2-4; 9 bases are shared with TRBD1. The CDR3 is 16 amino acids. Unmatched junction bases numbered 14, after V lost 5 bases and J lost 9 bases. Germline V gene sequence: CDR1 SNHLY, CDR2 FYNNEI. CDR3 DNA: TGTGCCAGCAGTCCAAAGACAGGGGGTTTAGGAAGCATTCAGTACTTC. Protein: CASSPKTGGLGSIQYF.

In its sample, this clonotype was seen a few times. The chain has TRBV4-3 and TRBJ2-3; the match to TRBD2 covers 7 bases. The CDR3 is 14 amino acids. The germline V gene has CDR1 LGHNA and CDR2 YSLEER. The V and J ends lost 3 bases and 2 bases, in that order; junction bases with no gene match: 2. The CDR3 DNA sequence: TGCGCCAGCAGCCACGGGGGGATCACAGATACGCAGTATTTT. It encodes CASSHGGITDTQYF.

This clonotype has at least ten counts. The V and J genes are TRBV3-1 and TRBJ1-6; possible D gene TRBD1, 5 bases. The CDR3 extends over 15 amino acids. Germline V gene data show CDR1 as LGHDT and CDR2 as YNNKEL (reference sequence). V lost 4 bases, J lost 9 bases, and 16 bases lay in between. This CDR3 is CASSPTGASGSPLHF. CDR3 coding DNA: TGTGCCAGCAGCCCTACCGGGGCATCGGGTTCACCCCTCCACTTT.

The rearrangement uses TRBV6-4 and TRBJ2-5, with 12 bases that match TRBD1. The CDR3 is 15 amino acids. The germline V gene encodes CDR1 MRHNA and CDR2 SNTAGT. With 5 bases clipped from V and 4 bases from J, the junction kept 5 bases outside the gene matches. The CDR3 coding sequence is TGTGCCAGCAGTCCCGGGACAGGGGGCCCAGAGACCCAGTACTTC. Translation: CASSPGTGGPETQYF.

This clonotype came up many times. The chain recombines TRBV28 with TRBJ1-5; D perhaps matches TRBD1 (5 bases). CDR1 MDHEN and CDR2 SYDVKM come from the germline V gene. V lost 3 bases and J 7 bases, leaving 13 bases between the germline ends. The CDR3 totals 14 residues. The CDR3 DNA follows: TGTGCCAGCAGTTTCCAGGGCACCGGACAGCCCCAGCATTTT. It yields the protein CASSFQGTGQPQHF.

The V and J genes are TRBV11-3 and TRBJ2-7, with D perhaps TRBD2 (5 bases). The germline V and J ends were trimmed by 3 bases and 7 bases, with 10 bases remaining between them. Germline lookup yields CDR1 SGHNT and CDR2 YENEEA. The CDR3 has 12 residues. The CDR3: CASSFPGREQYF. CDR3 nucleotides: TGTGCCAGCAGCTTCCCGGGAAGGGAGCAGTACTTC.

CDR3 coding DNA: TGCGCCAGCAGCATGGACAGGGTTTTAGACTATGGCTACACCTTC. Protein sequence: CASSMDRVLDYGYTF. The chain couples TRBV5-1 to TRBJ1-2; 8 positions agree with TRBD1. From germline, CDR1 is SGHRS and CDR2 YFSETQ. The CDR3 extends over 15 amino acids. The ends lost 4 bases at V and 3 bases at J; junction bases unmatched: 8. The whole variable domain, remainder taken from reference TRBV5-1 and TRBJ1-2, is KAGVTQTPRYLIKTRGQQVTLSCSPISGHRSVSWYQQTPGQGLQFLFEYFSETQRNKGNFPGRFSGRQFSNSRSEMNVSTLELGDSALYLCASSMDRVLDYGYTFGSGTRLTVV.

This clonotype has ten or more counts. This chain connects TRBV3-1 to TRBJ1-5; 7 nucleotides line up with TRBD1. With V trimmed by 3 bases and J by 9 bases, 11 bases remained unmatched. The germline CDR1 and CDR2 sequences are LGHDT and YNNKEL (reference sequence). The CDR3 contains 15 residues. The CDR3 DNA reads TGTGCCAGCAGCCAGGCAACAGGGGTACAAGGGCCCCAGCATTTT. It codes for CASSQATGVQGPQHF. The variable domain in full, completed from reference TRBV3-1 and TRBJ1-5, reads DTAVSQTPKYLVTQMGNDKSIKCEQNLGHDTMYWYKQDSKKFLKIMFSYNNKELIINETVPNRFSPKSPDKAHLNLHINSLELGDSAVYFCASSQATGVQGPQHFGDGTRLSIL.

This clonotype has ten or more counts. The CDR3 DNA reads TGCGCCAGCACCGACGACAGGGGAGGCGAGCAGTACTTC. As protein: CASTDDRGGEQYF. The chain recombines TRBV5-1 with TRBJ2-7; TRBD1 matches at 8 bases. J was trimmed by 6 bases and V by 6 bases; bases with no gene match: 8. The CDR3 length is 13 residues. Germline loops: CDR1 SGHRS, CDR2 YFSETQ.

The chain employs TRBV7-6 and TRBJ1-4; D ambiguous. Germline V gives CDR1 SGHVS, CDR2 FNYEAQ. Trimming shortened V by 4 bases and J by 2 bases, and 5 bases separated the two germline ends. The CDR3 runs 13 residues. This CDR3 reads CASSSDTNEKLFF. The CDR3 coding sequence is TGTGCCAGCAGCTCAGACACTAATGAAAAACTGTTTTTT.

The chain joins TRBV20-1 to TRBJ1-2; TRBD1 agrees at 7 bases. V was clipped by 5 bases and J by 2 bases; unmatched bases: 2. In germline, CDR1 is DFQATT, CDR2 SNEGSKA (reference sequence). This CDR3 has 12 amino acids. CDR3 protein: CSASTGNYGYTF. CDR3 sequence (DNA): TGCAGTGCTTCGACAGGGAACTATGGCTACACCTTC.

This clonotype was observed a single time. The chain carries TRBV20-1 and TRBJ2-3; TRBD1 matches 8 bases. The CDR3 extends over 13 amino acids. The germline gives CDR1 DFQATT, CDR2 SNEGSKA (reference sequence). The V gene end was trimmed by 6 bases and the J gene end by 4 bases; junction bases not matched to a gene: 6. CDR3 sequence (DNA): TGCAGTGCCCCCAGGACAGGGCCAGATACGCAGTATTTT. It codes for CSAPRTGPDTQYF.

The V and J genes are TRBV7-9 and TRBJ2-7; 7 positions match TRBD1. CDR1 is SEHNR and CDR2 is FQNEAQ in the germline V gene (reference sequence). The J segment lost 6 bases and the V segment lost 5 bases, leaving 4 bases of the junction unmatched. The CDR3 length is 12 residues. CDR3 amino acids: CASSPDRSEQYF. The CDR3 nucleotides read TGTGCCAGCAGCCCGGACAGGAGCGAGCAGTACTTC.

The table lists this clonotype with many counts. This sequence joins TRBV5-1 and TRBJ2-1, with 7 bases aligning to TRBD1. V lost 2 bases to trimming and J lost 1 base; unmatched junction nucleotides: 0. The CDR3 runs to 14 residues. Germline values: CDR1 SGHRS, CDR2 YFSETQ. DNA for the CDR3: TGCGCCAGCAGCTTACAGGGGTCCTACAATGAGCAGTTCTTC. Amino acid sequence: CASSLQGSYNEQFF.

This clonotype showed up just a few times. The chain employs TRBV28 and TRBJ2-4; D may be TRBD2 (6 bases). Germline CDR1 and CDR2: MDHEN and SYDVKM. The CDR3 is 17 amino acids. Trimming pared 2 bases from V and 1 base from J, leaving 15 bases between. This CDR3 is CASSLETREWAKNIQYF. The CDR3 region has the DNA TGTGCCAGCAGTTTAGAGACCCGGGAGTGGGCCAAAAACATTCAGTACTTC.

The chain is built from TRBV7-6 and TRBJ2-6, with 8 bases fitting TRBD1. From germline, CDR1 is SGHVS and CDR2 FNYEAQ. J lost 6 bases, V lost 4 bases, and 8 bases had no gene match. The CDR3 contains 16 residues. This chain's CDR3 is CASSYLDRGVANVLTF. CDR3 DNA sequence: TGTGCCAGCAGCTACCTCGACAGGGGAGTGGCCAACGTCCTGACTTTC. Filled out from reference TRBV7-6 and TRBJ2-6, the complete variable domain reads GAGVSQSPRYKVTKRGQDVALRCDPISGHVSLYWYRQALGQGPEFLTYFNYEAQQDKSGLPNDRFSAERPEGSISTLTIQRTEQRDSAMYRCASSYLDRGVANVLTFGAGSRLTVL.

This clonotype was recorded a few times. This chain uses TRBV5-1 with TRBJ2-1, with no clear D. V was clipped by 1 base and J by 0 bases, with 8 bases between them. There are 15 residues in the CDR3. CDR1 SGHRS and CDR2 YFSETQ come from the germline V gene. CDR3 DNA sequence: TGCGCCAGCAGCTTGATGACCGGCTCCTACAATGAGCAGTTCTTC. Protein: CASSLMTGSYNEQFF.

This clonotype was counted between two and nine times. The chain is built from TRBV2 and TRBJ1-4, with D hard to call. Trimming shortened V by 4 bases and J by 12 bases, and 12 bases separated the two germline ends. The CDR3 has 12 amino acids. Germline lookup yields CDR1 SNHLY and CDR2 FYNNEI. Written as DNA, the CDR3 is TGTGCCAGCAGTGTCGATGGGCCGGAACTGTTTTTT. This gives the protein CASSVDGPELFF.

This clonotype showed up many times. This sequence joins TRBV7-2 and TRBJ2-1, with D possibly TRBD2 on 6 matching bases. CDR3 length equals 15 residues. The V end was cut by 5 bases, the J end by 2 bases, with 13 bases between. The germline CDR1 and CDR2 sequences are SGHTA and FQGNSA. This chain's CDR3 is CASSLSGAAYNEQFF. Written as DNA, the CDR3 is TGTGCCAGCAGCCTTAGCGGCGCCGCCTACAATGAGCAGTTCTTC.

In its sample, this clonotype was seen a few times. The genes are TRBV2 and TRBJ1-6; maybe TRBD1 (5 bases). Trimming took off 4 bases at V and 8 bases at J, with 12 bases between the two ends. Germline V gene sequence: CDR1 SNHLY, CDR2 FYNNEI. The CDR3 has 14 amino acids. CDR3 loop: CASSGTGDDSPLHF. The CDR3 region has the DNA TGTGCCAGCAGTGGGACGGGGGACGATTCACCCCTCCACTTT.

This clonotype showed up many times. The V call is TRBV30, the J call TRBJ2-1; D may be TRBD1 or TRBD2 (6 bases each). The CDR3 is 15 amino acids. Trimming took off 0 bases at V and 4 bases at J, with 13 bases between the two ends. CDR1 is GTSNPN and CDR2 is SVGIG in the germline V gene (reference sequence). CDR3 bases: TGTGCCTGGAGTGTACCACAGGGAGGTTACAATGAGCAGTTCTTC. Translated: CAWSVPQGGYNEQFF.

This clonotype appeared many times. The rearrangement links TRBV12-3 or TRBV12-4 to TRBJ2-3, with no clear D. This CDR3 has 14 residues. Trimming removed 1 base from V and 0 bases from J, with 5 bases in between. CDR3 nucleotides: TGTGCCAGCAGTTTAGGGCTCAGCACAGATACGCAGTATTTT. Amino acid sequence: CASSLGLSTDTQYF.